The 7 T cell receptor beta chains presented below share a single source sample, sequenced in a study of cytomegalovirus exposure and HLA in healthy donors. 13 Jbeta primers and 60 Vbeta primers were used for the PCR. Clones were sequenced by immunoSEQ multiplex PCR, and TCRdb holds only the in-frame ones, with some missing. Here the sample spans approximately 150,000 clones, nearly 80% being singletons. Input material: PBMCs. The receptors come from a woman between 40 and 50 years old in good health and CMV-seronegative.

The CDR3 DNA reads TGTGCCAGCAGCCCCGACAGGGGGCTGTCACCCCTCCACTTT. It yields the protein CASSPDRGLSPLHF. This chain connects TRBV5-6 to TRBJ1-6; 10 bases match TRBD1. Germline V lookup: CDR1 SGHDT, CDR2 YYEEEE. V lost 4 bases to trimming and J lost 10 bases; unmatched junction nucleotides: 5. The length of the CDR3 is 14 residues.

The chain recombines TRBV28 with TRBJ1-5, with D tentatively TRBD1 (6 bases). This CDR3 has 13 residues. The germline gives CDR1 MDHEN, CDR2 SYDVKM. V shed 5 bases and J shed 2 bases, with 7 bases lying between them. The CDR3 DNA sequence: TGTGCCAGCAGTAACAGGGGCAATCAGCCCCAGCATTTT. Translating gives CASSNRGNQPQHF.

This chain joins TRBV5-1 and TRBJ2-1, with D perhaps TRBD1 (6 bases). Trimming left V 0 bases short and J 5 bases short, with 12 bases between. The CDR3 loop spans 15 amino acids. Germline V gives CDR1 SGHRS, CDR2 YFSETQ. The CDR3 bases are TGCGCCAGCAGCTTGGGCCAGGGGATTAACAATGAGCAGTTCTTC. Encoded protein: CASSLGQGINNEQFF. Supplemented by reference TRBV5-1 and TRBJ2-1, the full variable domain reads KAGVTQTPRYLIKTRGQQVTLSCSPISGHRSVSWYQQTPGQGLQFLFEYFSETQRNKGNFPGRFSGRQFSNSRSEMNVSTLELGDSALYLCASSLGQGINNEQFFGPGTRLTVL.

This clone has just a few counts. The chain is built from TRBV5-4 and TRBJ2-5; 7 nucleotides line up with TRBD1. The CDR3 is made up of 14 amino acids. Per the germline V gene, CDR1 is SGHNT and CDR2 is YYREEE (reference sequence). V was pared by 5 bases and J by 2 bases, with 6 bases of the junction left unmatched. The CDR3 DNA follows: TGTGCCAGCAGATCGGGACAGACACAAGAGACCCAGTACTTC. Protein: CASRSGQTQETQYF.

V and J are TRBV7-8 and TRBJ2-3, with a tentative D call TRBD2 (7 bases). CDR3 length equals 15 residues. Germline V gene sequence: CDR1 SGHVS, CDR2 FQNEAQ. V gave up 0 bases and J gave up 4 bases, with 11 bases separating them. CDR3 sequence (DNA): TGTGCCAGCAGCTTAGCGAGGGGGGGGGCAGATACGCAGTATTTT. Translating it yields CASSLARGGADTQYF.

The CDR3 sequence is CASSLFLRQGKNTEAFF. Here the CDR3 DNA reads TGTGCCAGCAGCTTATTCTTAAGACAGGGTAAGAACACTGAAGCTTTCTTT. This chain links TRBV7-9 with TRBJ1-1, with 7 bases lining up with TRBD1. V shed 2 bases and J 1 base; nucleotides not matched to a gene: 10. The CDR3 covers 17 residues. The germline CDR1 and CDR2 sequences are SEHNR and FQNEAQ (reference sequence).

This chain connects TRBV28 to TRBJ1-2; 8 bases agree with TRBD1. Germline CDR1 and CDR2: MDHEN and SYDVKM. This CDR3 has 15 residues. V was clipped by 6 bases and J by 8 bases; unmatched bases: 14. CDR3 coding DNA: TGTGCCAGCAGACGGGATGTGGACAGGGTGGTAGGCTACACCTTC. Translating gives CASRRDVDRVVGYTF.